The 28 T cell receptor beta chains in this list originate from one sample, sequenced in a study of blood T cell repertoires in COVID-19. Assay used: immunoSEQ multiplex PCR; TCRdb lists only in-frame clones, some missing. The profile covers 200,000 to 300,000 clones, with 70% to 85% appearing a single time and about 3.5% taken by the ten largest. The specimen sequenced was peripheral blood. Every receptor here comes from a woman older than 75 with acute or convalescent COVID-19.

The chain employs TRBV7-8 and TRBJ1-3, with 9 bases lining up with TRBD1. Germline values: CDR1 SGHVS, CDR2 FQNEAQ. The V segment lost 3 bases and the J segment 4 bases; nucleotides outside the gene matches: 4. The CDR3 loop spans 15 amino acids. CDR3 sequence (DNA): TGTGCCAGCAGCTTTAACAGGGGGCCGGGAAACACCATATATTTT. As protein: CASSFNRGPGNTIYF.

The V and J genes are TRBV29-1 and TRBJ2-3; a weak D match, TRBD2 (7 bases). CDR3 length: 14 amino acids. CDR1 and CDR2 (germline): SQVTM, ANQGSEA. V lost 1 base to trimming and J lost 2 bases, with 10 bases between them. This CDR3 is CSVEGGGHTDTQYF. CDR3 sequence (DNA): TGCAGCGTTGAAGGGGGGGGCCACACAGATACGCAGTATTTT.

The chain joins TRBV19 to TRBJ1-6, with D perhaps TRBD1 (6 bases). The germline V and J ends were trimmed by 6 bases and 7 bases, with 19 bases remaining between them. CDR3 length: 16 residues. Germline V gene data show CDR1 as LNHDA and CDR2 as SQIVND (reference sequence). The CDR3: CASSTQLQGWNSPLHF. In DNA form, the CDR3 reads TGTGCCAGTAGCACCCAATTACAGGGATGGAATTCACCCCTCCACTTT.

V usage is TRBV9 and J usage is TRBJ2-3; TRBD1 agrees at 8 bases. V dropped 7 bases and J dropped 1; count of bases not matched to a gene: 2. The CDR3 runs to 13 residues. The germline CDR1 and CDR2 sequences are SGDLS and YYNGEE. CDR3 sequence (DNA): TGTGCCAGCCAGACAGGGGGCACAGATACGCAGTATTTT. This translates into CASQTGGTDTQYF. Using reference TRBV9 and TRBJ2-3 for the parts outside the CDR3, the full variable domain is DSGVTQTPKHLITATGQRVTLRCSPRSGDLSVYWYQQSLDQGLQFLIQYYNGEERAKGNILERFSAQQFPDLHSELNLSSLELGDSALYFCASQTGGTDTQYFGPGTRLTVL.

This rearrangement joins TRBV10-3 to TRBJ2-1; D possibly corresponds to TRBD2 (6 bases). V lost 5 bases and J 3 bases, leaving 17 bases between the germline ends. The germline V gene has CDR1 ENHRY and CDR2 SYGVKD. This CDR3 has 16 residues. CDR3 protein: CAISSAAGSSYNEQFF. The CDR3, as DNA: TGTGCCATCAGTTCCGCCGCGGGGTCTAGCTACAATGAGCAGTTCTTC.

The chain combines TRBV9 with TRBJ2-2, with 8 bases matching TRBD2. CDR1 and CDR2 from the germline V gene are SGDLS and YYNGEE. The CDR3 covers 14 residues. The V gene end was trimmed by 2 bases and the J gene end by 6 bases; junction bases not matched to a gene: 3. CDR3 in amino acids: CASSVPGGAGELFF. In DNA, the CDR3 is TGTGCCAGCAGCGTCCCCGGGGGGGCCGGGGAGCTGTTTTTT.

The chain uses TRBV20-1 and TRBJ1-6; D possibly corresponds to TRBD1 (6 bases). The CDR3 spans 11 residues. Between the trimmed V and J ends, which lost 5 bases and 16 bases, there was a span of 15 bases. The germline CDR1 and CDR2 sequences are DFQATT and SNEGSKA (reference sequence). In nucleotides, the CDR3 is TGCAGTGCTCCTTTTGACAGGTTACTCCACTTT. Translated, it gives CSAPFDRLLHF.

The V gene is TRBV7-9, the J gene TRBJ1-2, with 9 bases fitting TRBD1. The CDR3 consists of 16 residues. Trimming at V came to 1 base and at J to 4 bases, leaving 7 bases not matched to a gene. CDR1 and CDR2 from the germline V gene are SEHNR and FQNEAQ (reference sequence). CDR3 sequence reads: CASSLGAGDRAYGYTF. Written as DNA, the CDR3 is TGTGCCAGCAGCTTAGGAGCCGGGGACAGGGCCTATGGCTACACCTTC.

The chain uses TRBV6-5 and TRBJ2-1; D remains ambiguous. This CDR3 has 11 amino acids. Per germline, CDR1 MNHEY and CDR2 SVGAGI. The V gene lost 6 bases and the J gene lost 11 bases, with 11 bases spanning the gap. The CDR3 is CASSSPLKQFF. The CDR3, as DNA: TGTGCCAGCAGCTCTCCCCTTAAGCAGTTCTTC.

This clone was observed a handful of times. The V call is TRBV6-5, the J call TRBJ1-5, with 9 nucleotides matching TRBD1. Germline V CDR1 and CDR2: MNHEY, SVGAGI. After removal of 11 bases from V and 4 bases from J, the junction contained 6 bases not matched to a gene. This CDR3 region has 13 residues. Here the CDR3 DNA reads TGTGCCGCAAGACAGGGGGTGAATCAGCCCCAGCATTTT. Translating it yields CAARQGVNQPQHF.

This clone has at least ten counts. The chain joins TRBV11-3 to TRBJ2-1, with TRBD2 identical over 12 bases. Germline lookup yields CDR1 SGHNT and CDR2 YENEEA. V shed 6 bases, J shed 1 base, and the junction held 4 bases outside the gene matches. The CDR3 is made up of 16 amino acids. The CDR3 sequence: CASSTGTSGSYNEQFF. The CDR3 DNA is TGTGCCAGCAGTACCGGGACTAGCGGGTCCTACAATGAGCAGTTCTTC.

The chain uses TRBV20-1 and TRBJ1-2; tentatively, D is TRBD1 (5 bases). V lost 3 bases to trimming and J lost 8 bases, with 16 bases between them. The CDR3 totals 13 residues. Germline V gene lookup returns CDR1 DFQATT and CDR2 SNEGSKA (reference sequence). CDR3: CSASSPQGGGYTF. CDR3 DNA sequence: TGCAGTGCTAGTTCCCCGCAGGGAGGAGGCTACACCTTC.

This clone was counted a few times. The chain uses TRBV27 and TRBJ1-1; D may be TRBD1 (6 bases). V gave up 6 bases and J gave up 1 base, with 12 bases separating them. The CDR3 covers 14 residues. The germline CDR1 and CDR2 sequences are MNHEY and SMNVEV (reference sequence). The CDR3 nucleotides read TGTGCCAGCAGCCGAGGACAGAGGAACACTGAAGCTTTCTTT. Residues: CASSRGQRNTEAFF.

This sequence joins TRBV7-2 and TRBJ1-4, with a weak D call TRBD1 (6 bases). The ends were cut back, 2 bases at V and 8 bases at J, with 9 bases in the middle. Looked up from germline, CDR1 is SGHTA and CDR2 is FQGNSA. There are 13 residues in the CDR3. The chain's CDR3 is CASSLSRGEKLFF. CDR3 nucleotides: TGTGCCAGCAGCTTAAGTAGGGGGGAAAAACTGTTTTTT.

The rearrangement links TRBV11-2 to TRBJ1-1; D gene ambiguous. The CDR3 sequence is 13 residues long. Trimming took off 3 bases at V and 10 bases at J, with 15 bases between the two ends. CDR1 is SGHAT and CDR2 is FQNNGV in the germline V gene. The CDR3 DNA reads TGTGCCAGCAGCTTTTCGGGTAGTGAAGCAGCTTTCTTT. This translates into CASSFSGSEAAFF.

The chain employs TRBV10-3 and TRBJ2-2, with TRBD1 matching 7 bases. CDR3 length: 14 amino acids. Germline loops: CDR1 ENHRY, CDR2 SYGVKD. J was trimmed by 4 bases and V by 4 bases; bases with no gene match: 3. CDR3 protein: CAISGGQPTGELFF. The CDR3 DNA reads TGTGCCATCAGTGGGGGACAGCCCACCGGGGAGCTGTTTTTT.

This clone has just one count. The chain has TRBV7-2 and TRBJ2-7; 8 bases are a match to TRBD2. The V and J ends lost 8 bases and 2 bases, in that order; junction bases with no gene match: 11. This CDR3 is built from 15 residues. Germline assignment: CDR1 SGHTA and CDR2 FQGNSA. The CDR3 coding sequence is TGTGCCAGCCAGCTCACTACGGGGGGGCCCTACGAGCAGTACTTC. Its protein product is CASQLTTGGPYEQYF.

This clone was observed a handful of times. The J gene is TRBJ1-2, the V gene TRBV3-1 (or the pseudogene TRBV3-2), with D perhaps TRBD1 (5 bases). This CDR3 spans 12 amino acids. V shed 4 bases and J shed 9 bases, with 12 bases lying between them. Germline V lookup: CDR1 LGHDT, CDR2 YNNKEL (reference sequence). The CDR3 here is CASSPGSGRYTF. CDR3 nucleotide sequence: TGTGCCAGCAGCCCAGGGTCGGGCCGCTACACCTTC.

This clone was counted a single time. This same CDR3 is encoded by further DNA sequences in the sample. V usage is TRBV19 and J usage is TRBJ2-5; D gene ambiguous. Per germline, CDR1 LNHDA and CDR2 SQIVND (reference sequence). V lost 4 bases and J lost 1, with 7 bases in between. This CDR3 has 13 residues. This CDR3 is CASSTGSQETQYF. The CDR3 region has the DNA TGTGCCAGTAGTACTGGCTCCCAAGAGACCCAGTACTTC. Drawing the rest from reference TRBV19 and TRBJ2-5, the complete variable domain is DGGITQSPKYLFRKEGQNVTLSCEQNLNHDAMYWYRQDPGQGLRLIYYSQIVNDFQKGDIAEGYSVSREKKESFPLTVTSAQKNPTAFYLCASSTGSQETQYFGPGTRLLVL.

The chain joins TRBV12-3 or TRBV12-4 to TRBJ1-1; 7 bases map to TRBD1. J gave up 7 bases and V 10 bases, and 9 bases lay outside the gene matches. The CDR3 is 12 residues long. CDR3 in DNA: TGTGCCACCCGACTAGGGGGCCGTGAAGCTTTCTTT. This translates into CATRLGGREAFF.

This chain connects TRBV4-3 to TRBJ2-1; TRBD2 might be the D (7 bases). The germline V gene encodes CDR1 LGHNA and CDR2 YSLEER. V lost 3 bases and J 8 bases, leaving 17 bases between the germline ends. This CDR3 region has 15 residues. The CDR3 spells CASSHGGRGTDEQFF. The CDR3 DNA is TGCGCCAGCAGCCACGGGGGGAGGGGGACCGATGAGCAGTTCTTC.

Concerning this clone: The sample carries other DNA sequences with the same CDR3. The chain carries TRBV24-1 and TRBJ1-2, with TRBD1 matching 7 bases. Trimming removed 3 bases from V and 8 bases from J; junction bases left unmatched: 5. The CDR3 runs to 13 residues. Germline-derived CDR1 and CDR2 are KGHDR and SFDVKD. The CDR3 region has the DNA TGTGCCACCAGTGATAGACAGGGTGGGGGCTACACCTTC. Protein product: CATSDRQGGGYTF.

The rearrangement joins TRBV3-1 (or the pseudogene TRBV3-2) to TRBJ2-5; 11 nucleotides align to TRBD2. The CDR3 consists of 16 residues. J lost 2 bases, V lost 1 base, and 3 bases had no gene match. Germline V gives CDR1 LGHDT, CDR2 YNNKEL (reference sequence). The CDR3 loop is CASSQGLAGPQETQYF. The CDR3 DNA follows: TGTGCCAGCAGCCAAGGACTAGCGGGGCCACAAGAGACCCAGTACTTC.

The chain joins TRBV20-1 to TRBJ2-7; D not certain. Germline loops: CDR1 DFQATT, CDR2 SNEGSKA (reference sequence). The V end lost 6 bases, the J end lost 3 bases, and 9 bases lay between the germline ends. CDR3 length equals 11 residues. The DNA for the CDR3 is TGCAGTGCCGACATCCTCTACGAGCAGTACTTC. It encodes CSADILYEQYF.

This clone was recorded only once. The gene calls are TRBV28 and TRBJ1-6; 9 bases align to TRBD1. The germline V gene has CDR1 MDHEN and CDR2 SYDVKM. The CDR3 contains 17 residues. The V and J ends lost 3 bases and 2 bases, in that order; junction bases with no gene match: 5. CDR3 protein: CASSLGQGRAYNSPLHF. As DNA, the CDR3 is TGTGCCAGCAGTTTGGGACAGGGAAGGGCCTATAATTCACCCCTCCACTTT.

The rearrangement joins TRBV7-8 to TRBJ2-7; TRBD1 aligns across 9 bases. V dropped 3 bases and J dropped 7; count of bases not matched to a gene: 7. There are 14 residues in the CDR3. The germline CDR1 and CDR2 sequences are SGHVS and FQNEAQ. Here the CDR3 reads CASSLLGQGGEQYF. In DNA, the CDR3 is TGTGCCAGCAGCTTGCTGGGACAGGGTGGGGAGCAGTACTTC.

The table lists this clone with a count of one. This chain links TRBV28 with TRBJ2-5; 7 bases fit TRBD2. V lost 6 bases to trimming and J lost 5 bases; unmatched junction nucleotides: 3. Germline V lookup: CDR1 MDHEN, CDR2 SYDVKM. The CDR3 totals 12 residues. In DNA, the CDR3 is TGTGCCAGCAGGAGACTAGCCGAGACCCAGTACTTC. Amino acid sequence: CASRRLAETQYF.

The CDR3 DNA reads TGCAGTGCTAGTGGGGGGGTAACGTACAATGAGCAGTTCTTC. Its protein is CSASGGVTYNEQFF. The rearrangement links TRBV20-1 to TRBJ2-1; 7 nucleotides agree with TRBD2. Germline-derived CDR1 and CDR2 are DFQATT and SNEGSKA (reference sequence). The junction had 6 bases not matched to a gene; V was cut back by 3 bases and J by 4 bases. The CDR3 extends over 14 amino acids.